Shown below are 20 T cell receptor beta chains from a single sample sequenced in a study of cytomegalovirus exposure and HLA in healthy donors. Clones were sequenced by immunoSEQ multiplex PCR, and TCRdb holds only the in-frame ones, with some missing. The sample consists of about 250,000 clones, over 75% of them appearing once. Material: PBMCs. Every receptor here comes from a man between 18 and 35 years old in good health and CMV-seropositive.

This clone was counted once. The chain has TRBV18 and TRBJ2-7; 7 nucleotides align to TRBD2. The CDR3 is 14 amino acids. Germline CDR1 reads KGHSH; CDR2 reads LQKENI. After removal of 1 base from V and 3 bases from J, the junction contained 3 bases not matched to a gene. The CDR3 spells CASSPQGLYYEQYF. The CDR3 bases are TGTGCCAGCTCACCACAGGGACTATACTACGAGCAGTACTTC.

This rearrangement joins TRBV18 to TRBJ2-7; D ambiguous. Deletions cut 4 bases from V and 2 bases from J, with 9 bases between. The CDR3 runs to 13 residues. CDR1 and CDR2 (germline): KGHSH, LQKENI. The CDR3 DNA reads as TGTGCCAGCTCACGCCCTGAACCCTACGAGCAGTACTTC. Translating it yields CASSRPEPYEQYF.

This sequence joins TRBV19 and TRBJ2-1; 11 bases are a match to TRBD2. CDR1 is LNHDA and CDR2 is SQIVND in the germline V gene (reference sequence). J was trimmed by 9 bases and V by 3 bases; bases with no gene match: 10. This CDR3 has 16 residues. The CDR3 nucleotides are TGTGCCAGTAGTATCGATGGGACTAGCGGCTCTAGTGAGCAGTTCTTC. Translated, it gives CASSIDGTSGSSEQFF.

This clone was picked up many times. The chain combines TRBV5-1 with TRBJ2-5; D gene ambiguous. CDR1 is SGHRS and CDR2 is YFSETQ in the germline V gene. The ends were cut back, 1 base at V and 0 bases at J, with 4 bases in the middle. This CDR3 has 13 residues. CDR3 in DNA: TGCGCCAGCAGCTTGAGGAACCAAGAGACCCAGTACTTC. Protein product: CASSLRNQETQYF. Supplemented by reference TRBV5-1 and TRBJ2-5, the full variable domain reads KAGVTQTPRYLIKTRGQQVTLSCSPISGHRSVSWYQQTPGQGLQFLFEYFSETQRNKGNFPGRFSGRQFSNSRSEMNVSTLELGDSALYLCASSLRNQETQYFGPGTRLLVL.

This clone was counted only a few times. The CDR3 DNA reads TGTGCCAGCAGCTTATTCCCAGGGTCGAATCCTGAAGCTTTCTTT. Its translation: CASSLFPGSNPEAFF. The chain couples TRBV7-6 to TRBJ1-1, with D possibly matching TRBD1 (5 bases). The V end was cut by 2 bases, the J end by 6 bases, with 16 bases between. This CDR3 comprises 15 residues. CDR1 is SGHVS, CDR2 FNYEAQ, per germline.

This chain links TRBV27 with TRBJ2-7; the D is unclear. This CDR3 region has 14 residues. The V end lost 3 bases, the J end lost 0 bases, and 9 bases lay between the germline ends. Per germline, CDR1 MNHEY and CDR2 SMNVEV (reference sequence). CDR3 protein: CASSFHGSSYEQYF. The CDR3 coding sequence is TGTGCCAGCAGTTTCCATGGCAGCTCCTACGAGCAGTACTTC.

This chain links TRBV2 with TRBJ1-5; 10 nucleotides line up with TRBD1. V lost 2 bases to trimming and J lost 9 bases; unmatched junction nucleotides: 7. CDR1 and CDR2 from the germline V gene are SNHLY and FYNNEI. The CDR3 is 15 amino acids. CDR3 loop: CASSETGTGVGPQHF. DNA for the CDR3: TGTGCCAGCAGTGAAACCGGGACAGGGGTTGGGCCCCAGCATTTT.

V and J are TRBV6-5 and TRBJ2-7; 14 positions agree with TRBD2. V shed 2 bases and J 4 bases; nucleotides not matched to a gene: 1. CDR1 MNHEY and CDR2 SVGAGI come from the germline V gene. The CDR3 spans 15 residues. CDR3 in DNA: TGTGCCAGCAGTTACAGGACTAGCGGGAGGTACGAGCAGTACTTC. Translated: CASSYRTSGRYEQYF.

The gene calls are TRBV5-4 and TRBJ2-7; no clear D. Trimming left V 1 base short and J 0 bases short, with 8 bases between. The CDR3 loop spans 14 amino acids. Germline CDR1 SGHNT, CDR2 YYREEE (reference sequence). CDR3 sequence: CASSLPSSSYEQYF. CDR3 sequence (DNA): TGTGCCAGCAGCTTGCCGTCAAGCTCCTACGAGCAGTACTTC.

This clone was observed a single time. The V and J genes are TRBV5-4 and TRBJ2-7, with TRBD2 identical over 7 bases. The CDR3 is made up of 14 amino acids. CDR1 is SGHNT and CDR2 is YYREEE in the germline V gene (reference sequence). Losses at the gene ends were 6 bases for V and 5 bases for J; bases not matched to a gene: 11. CDR3 sequence: CASNGREAEDEQYF. CDR3 DNA sequence: TGTGCCAGCAACGGACGGGAGGCCGAGGACGAGCAGTACTTC.

A note on this clone: Other DNA sequences from this sample encode an identical CDR3 as well. This chain's CDR3 is CASSLDPAGEQYF. The DNA of the CDR3 is TGCGCCAGCAGCTTGGATCCGGCCGGGGAGCAGTACTTC. J is TRBJ2-7 and V is TRBV5-1; the D is unclear. Trimming cost V 0 bases and J 7 bases, with 11 bases left between them. CDR3 length equals 13 residues. CDR1 and CDR2 (germline): SGHRS, YFSETQ.

This clone appeared a few times. This sequence joins TRBV2 and TRBJ1-2; D is ambiguous. Germline V CDR1 and CDR2: SNHLY, FYNNEI. Deletions cut 6 bases from V and 7 bases from J, with 18 bases between. This CDR3 comprises 14 residues. The CDR3 here is CASRTQPIFGGYTF. The CDR3 bases are TGTGCCAGCAGGACCCAGCCAATTTTCGGTGGCTACACCTTC. Full variable domain (outside the CDR3, taken from reference TRBV2 and TRBJ1-2): EPEVTQTPSHQVTQMGQEVILRCVPISNHLYFYWYRQILGQKVEFLVSFYNNEISEKSEIFDDQFSVERPDGSNFTLKIRSTKLEDSAMYFCASRTQPIFGGYTFGSGTRLTVV.

The J gene is TRBJ2-7, the V gene TRBV27, with D tentatively TRBD1 (6 bases). The germline CDR1 and CDR2 sequences are MNHEY and SMNVEV (reference sequence). The CDR3 sequence is 14 residues long. The V end was cut by 5 bases, the J end by 7 bases, with 18 bases between. The CDR3 region has the DNA TGTGCCAGCAGTGCGACAGGTATCTCGGGGGAGCAGTACTTC. It codes for CASSATGISGEQYF.

The genes are TRBV23-1 and TRBJ1-4, with D perhaps TRBD1 (5 bases). TRBV23-1 is labeled an ORF, and its function is uncertain. The CDR3 is 14 amino acids. V was clipped by 10 bases and J by 7 bases, with 19 bases between them. CDR3 DNA sequence: TGCGCCAAGAAAAGGGGTTATCAGCTTGAAAAACTGTTTTTT. Translated, it gives CAKKRGYQLEKLFF.

This clone showed up just once. The V and J genes are TRBV6-5 and TRBJ2-3, with D possibly matching TRBD2 (5 bases). The germline gives CDR1 MNHEY, CDR2 SVGAGI. The V gene lost 5 bases and the J gene lost 0 bases, with 12 bases spanning the gap. The CDR3 has 15 residues. The CDR3 loop reads CASSQSGDSTDTQYF. The CDR3 region has the DNA TGTGCCAGCAGTCAAAGCGGAGATAGCACAGATACGCAGTATTTT.

This rearrangement joins TRBV5-1 to TRBJ2-7; TRBD1 aligns across 9 bases. Looked up from germline, CDR1 is SGHRS and CDR2 is YFSETQ. V shed 0 bases and J 10 bases; nucleotides not matched to a gene: 2. The CDR3 has 12 amino acids. The CDR3 here is CASSLGQGGQYF. CDR3 nucleotides: TGCGCCAGCAGCTTGGGACAGGGGGGACAGTACTTC.

This chain joins TRBV5-4 and TRBJ2-2; 10 nucleotides agree with TRBD1. From germline, CDR1 is SGHNT and CDR2 YYREEE (reference sequence). This CDR3 contains 15 residues. Losses at the gene ends were 3 bases for V and 9 bases for J; bases not matched to a gene: 8. CDR3 coding DNA: TGTGCCAGCAGCTCCGGGACAGGGGTAGTTAGGGAGCTGTTTTTT. This encodes CASSSGTGVVRELFF.

The chain uses TRBV5-1 and TRBJ1-1; 7 bases map to TRBD1. This CDR3 contains 16 residues. Germline CDR1 SGHRS, CDR2 YFSETQ. Trimming removed 4 bases from V and 2 bases from J; junction bases left unmatched: 11. The CDR3 spells CASSPTAGTENTEAFF. CDR3 DNA sequence: TGCGCCAGCAGCCCGACGGCCGGGACAGAAAACACTGAAGCTTTCTTT.

The gene calls are TRBV30 and TRBJ2-2; tentatively, D is TRBD2 (6 bases). Germline CDR1 and CDR2: GTSNPN and SVGIG (reference sequence). This CDR3 is 14 amino acids long. V lost 3 bases to trimming and J lost 6 bases, with 14 bases between them. CDR3 protein: CAWSLGGGSGELFF. CDR3 coding DNA: TGTGCCTGGAGCCTGGGGGGAGGATCCGGGGAGCTGTTTTTT. The full variable domain, in which reference TRBV30 and TRBJ2-2 provide the parts outside the CDR3, is SQTIHQWPATLVQPVGSPLSLECTVEGTSNPNLYWYRQAAGRGLQLLFYSVGIGQISSEVPQNLSASRPQDRQFILSSKKLLLSDSGFYLCAWSLGGGSGELFFGEGSRLTVL.

The chain uses TRBV11-2 and TRBJ2-2; D not certain. The length of the CDR3 is 13 residues. The V gene lost 5 bases and the J gene lost 6 bases, with 10 bases spanning the gap. The germline gives CDR1 SGHAT, CDR2 FQNNGV. CDR3 DNA sequence: TGTGCCAGCAGCCCCCCATCTCCCGGGGAGCTGTTTTTT. Residues: CASSPPSPGELFF.